A selection of T cell receptor beta chains follows, all from one sample in a study of T cells in Graves' hyperthyroidism and ophthalmopathy. Using its own MiXCR run on the multiplex PCR reads, TCRdb lists one record per CDR3 protein. The table has 300,000 to 450,000 distinct CDR3 sequences, roughly 13% seen once. What was sequenced was blood. These receptor sequences come from a woman in her fifties or sixties with Graves' hyperthyroidism. Both conserved end residues are part of each CDR3. D genes are given only for firm matches. Clone size is stated in some rows and not others, as once, few, many or a class when expanded.

d_call j_call v_call clone_size cdr3_aa cdr3_nt
- TRBJ2-1 TRBV2 few CATGATYNEQFF TGTGCCACAGGGGCAACCTACAATGAGCAGTTCTTC
TRBD1 TRBJ1-3 TRBV11-2 many CASSFRQGAPYSGNTIYF TGTGCCAGCAGCTTCCGACAGGGGGCGCCTTACTCTGGAAACACCATATATTTT
- TRBJ2-5 TRBV2 many CASRLGSELETQYF TGTGCCAGCCGATTAGGGAGTGAGTTGGAGACCCAGTACTTC
- TRBJ2-7 TRBV12-5 many CASGLVSYEQYF TGTGCTAGTGGTTTGGTATCCTACGAGCAGTACTTC
TRBD2 TRBJ2-7 TRBV28 - CASKTSNYEQYF TGTGCCAGCAAGACTAGCAACTACGAGCAGTACTTC
TRBD2 TRBJ2-2 TRBV2 many CASSGTSGRTGELFF TGTGCCAGCAGCGGGACTAGCGGGCGGACCGGGGAGCTGTTTTTT
- TRBJ1-2 TRBV9 - CASSRGAYGYTF TGTGCCAGCAGTAGGGGCGCCTACGGCTACACCTTC
- TRBJ2-5 TRBV14 many CASSQAGTGARGTQYF TGTGCCAGCAGCCAAGCCGGGACCGGGGCCCGAGGGACCCAGTACTTC
- TRBJ2-7 TRBV28 many CASSLSSGWSYEQYF TGTGCCAGCAGTTTATCGTCAGGGTGGTCCTACGAGCAGTACTTC
- TRBJ2-7 TRBV3-1 - CASSQPTASYEQYF TGTGCCAGCAGCCAACCGACAGCGAGTTACGAGCAGTACTTC
- TRBJ1-3 TRBV28 many CASSSQGFSGNTIYF TGTGCCAGCAGTTCCCAGGGCTTCTCTGGAAACACCATATATTTT
TRBD2 TRBJ2-2 TRBV6-1 few CASSSRDLREGNTGELFF TGTGCCAGCAGTTCACGGGATCTCCGGGAGGGAAACACCGGGGAGCTGTTTTTT
- TRBJ2-7 TRBV19 many CASSIGTATYEQYF TGTGCCAGTAGTATAGGGACAGCAACCTACGAGCAGTACTTC
TRBD1 TRBJ2-7 TRBV11-2 - CASSLDYDRVYEQYF TGTGCCAGCAGCTTAGATTATGACAGGGTCTACGAGCAGTACTTC
TRBD1 TRBJ2-4 TRBV6-2/TRBV6-3 many CASSYPGQGKNIQYF TGTGCCAGCAGTTACCCGGGACAGGGCAAAAACATTCAGTACTTC